This TCR beta chain was recovered during a study of breast tumors, draining lymph nodes, adjacent tissues. The germline gives CDR1 MNHEY, CDR2 SMNVEV (reference sequence). V lost 7 bases, J lost 5 bases, and 5 bases stayed unmatched. CDR3 length: 15 amino acids. TCRdb passed the multiplex PCR reads through MiXCR, listing each CDR3 protein once. The repertoire consists of roughly 100,000 distinct CDR3 sequences, with about 30% occurring once and the leading ten covering approximately 5.2%. Ten or more counts support this clonotype. Antigen specificity is unknown. The lymph nodes were axillary draining lymph nodes from breast cancer patients. Findings and caveats of the study: Tumor TCR diversity was below lymph nodes but above nontumor tissue.

This chain links TRBV27 with TRBJ1-6, with 10 bases aligning to TRBD1. Sequencing input: axillary lymph node tissue. This TCR was recovered from a female donor with breast cancer. Some clones in this sample may be carry-over from other donors' samples. The CDR3: CASTSGTGDNSPLHF. CDR3 nucleotides: TGTGCCAGCACCTCGGGGACAGGGGATAATTCACCCCTCCACTTT.